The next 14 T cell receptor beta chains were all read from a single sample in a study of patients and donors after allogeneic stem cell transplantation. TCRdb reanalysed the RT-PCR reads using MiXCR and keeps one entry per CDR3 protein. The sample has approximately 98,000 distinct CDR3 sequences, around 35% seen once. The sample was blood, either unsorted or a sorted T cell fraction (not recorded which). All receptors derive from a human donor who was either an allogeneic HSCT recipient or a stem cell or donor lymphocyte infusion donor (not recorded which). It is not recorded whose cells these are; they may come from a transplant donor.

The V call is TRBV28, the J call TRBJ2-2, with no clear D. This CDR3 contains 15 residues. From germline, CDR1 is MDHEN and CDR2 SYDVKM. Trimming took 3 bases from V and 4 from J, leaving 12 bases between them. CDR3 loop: CASSFKGPRTGELFF. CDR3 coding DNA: TGTGCCAGCAGTTTTAAGGGCCCGCGCACCGGGGAGCTGTTTTTT. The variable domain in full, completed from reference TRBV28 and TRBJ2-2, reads DVKVTQSSRYLVKRTGEKVFLECVQDMDHENMFWYRQDPGLGLRLIYFSYDVKMKEKGDIPEGYSVSREKKERFSLILESASTNQTSMYLCASSFKGPRTGELFFGEGSRLTVL.

CDR3 coding DNA: TGCAGTGCTACAGGAGGGACTAGCGGGCACTACAATGAGCAGTTCTTC. This translates into CSATGGTSGHYNEQFF. The gene calls are TRBV20-1 and TRBJ2-1; 12 bases line up with TRBD2. The germline V gene has CDR1 DFQATT and CDR2 SNEGSKA (reference sequence). The CDR3 is 16 amino acids. V was clipped by 4 bases and J by 3 bases; unmatched bases: 7.

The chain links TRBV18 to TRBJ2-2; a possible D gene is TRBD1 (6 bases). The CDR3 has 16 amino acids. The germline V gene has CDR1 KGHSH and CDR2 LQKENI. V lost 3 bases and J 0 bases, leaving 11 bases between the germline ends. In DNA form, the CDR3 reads TGTGCCAGCTCACCGAGGACAGTAGCGAACACCGGGGAGCTGTTTTTT. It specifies CASSPRTVANTGELFF.

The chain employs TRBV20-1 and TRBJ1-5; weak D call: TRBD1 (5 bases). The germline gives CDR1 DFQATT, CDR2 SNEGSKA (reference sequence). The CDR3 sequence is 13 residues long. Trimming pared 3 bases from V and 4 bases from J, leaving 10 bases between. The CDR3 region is CSARDQGNQPQHF. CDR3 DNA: TGCAGTGCTAGGGATCAGGGAAATCAGCCCCAGCATTTT.

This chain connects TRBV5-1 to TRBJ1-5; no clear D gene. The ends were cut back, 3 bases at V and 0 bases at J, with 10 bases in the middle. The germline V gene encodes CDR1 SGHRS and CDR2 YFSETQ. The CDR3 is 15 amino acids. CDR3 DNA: TGCGCCAGCAGCTCGGACGGTTATAGCAATCAGCCCCAGCATTTT. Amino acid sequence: CASSSDGYSNQPQHF.

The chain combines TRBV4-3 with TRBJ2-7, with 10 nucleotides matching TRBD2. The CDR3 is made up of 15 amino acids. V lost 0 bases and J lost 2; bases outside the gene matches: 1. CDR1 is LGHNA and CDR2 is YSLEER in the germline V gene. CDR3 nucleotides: TGCGCCAGCAGCCAAGACAGCGGGAGGGCCTACGAGCAGTACTTC. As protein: CASSQDSGRAYEQYF.

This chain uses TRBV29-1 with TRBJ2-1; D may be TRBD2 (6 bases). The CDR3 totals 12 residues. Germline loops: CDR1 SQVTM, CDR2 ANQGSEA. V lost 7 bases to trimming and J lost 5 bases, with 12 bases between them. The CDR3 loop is CSAGTGNNEQFF. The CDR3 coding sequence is TGCAGCGCGGGGACTGGTAACAATGAGCAGTTCTTC.

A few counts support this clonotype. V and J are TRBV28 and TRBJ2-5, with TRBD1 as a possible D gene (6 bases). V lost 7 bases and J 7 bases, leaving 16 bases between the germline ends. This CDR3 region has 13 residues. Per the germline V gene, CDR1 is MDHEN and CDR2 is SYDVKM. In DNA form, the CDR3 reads TGTGCCAGCAAGGATCCCGTAGGGGGGACCCAGTACTTC. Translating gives CASKDPVGGTQYF.

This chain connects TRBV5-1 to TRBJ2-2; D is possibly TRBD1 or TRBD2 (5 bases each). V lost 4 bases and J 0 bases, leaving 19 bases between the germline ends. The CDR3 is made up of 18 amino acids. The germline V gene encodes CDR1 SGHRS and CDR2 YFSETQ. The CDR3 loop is CASSKTNPGTTNTGELFF. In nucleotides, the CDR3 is TGCGCCAGCAGCAAGACTAATCCCGGGACGACGAACACCGGGGAGCTGTTTTTT.

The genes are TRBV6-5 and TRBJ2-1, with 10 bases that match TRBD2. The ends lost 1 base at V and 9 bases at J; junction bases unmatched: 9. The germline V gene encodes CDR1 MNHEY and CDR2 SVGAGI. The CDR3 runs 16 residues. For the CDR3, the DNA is TGTGCCAGCAGTTACTTCCTGGCTAGCGGGAGAAGTGAGCAGTTCTTC. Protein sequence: CASSYFLASGRSEQFF.

In DNA form, the CDR3 reads TGTGCCACCAGTGACCCAAATGGACAGGGAAGAGGGTACAATGAGCAGTTCTTC. Amino acids: CATSDPNGQGRGYNEQFF. The chain links TRBV24-1 to TRBJ2-1, with TRBD1 identical over 8 bases. The CDR3 spans 18 residues. Germline V gives CDR1 KGHDR, CDR2 SFDVKD. J gave up 4 bases and V 4 bases, and 14 bases lay outside the gene matches.

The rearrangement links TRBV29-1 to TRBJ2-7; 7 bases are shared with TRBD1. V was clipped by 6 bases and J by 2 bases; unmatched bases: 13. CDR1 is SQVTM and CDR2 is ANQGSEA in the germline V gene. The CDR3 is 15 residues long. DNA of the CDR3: TGCAGCGTGCAAGCACACAGGGGCCTAACCTACGAGCAGTACTTC. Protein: CSVQAHRGLTYEQYF.

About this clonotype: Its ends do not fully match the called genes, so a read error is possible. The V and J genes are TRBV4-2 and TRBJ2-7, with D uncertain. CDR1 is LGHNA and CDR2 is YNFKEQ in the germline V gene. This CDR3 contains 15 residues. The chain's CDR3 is CASSQDARNLYEQHF. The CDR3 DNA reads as TGTGCCAGCAGCCAAGATGCGCGGAACCTCTACGAGCAGCACTTC.

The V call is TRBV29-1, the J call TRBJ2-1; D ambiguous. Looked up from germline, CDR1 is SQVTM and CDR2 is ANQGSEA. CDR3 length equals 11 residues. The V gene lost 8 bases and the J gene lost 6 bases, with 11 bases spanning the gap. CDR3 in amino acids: CSPSWGNEQFF. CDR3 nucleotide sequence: TGCAGCCCCTCCTGGGGCAATGAGCAGTTCTTC.